The 26 T cell receptor beta chains reported below all come from one sample, sequenced in a study of T cells in narcolepsy. The method was immunoSEQ multiplex PCR; TCRdb's version includes in-frame clones alone and lacks a portion of them. The sample has around 25,000 clones, roughly four fifths seen once. The source material was memory (CD45RA-) CD4+ T cells from blood. The receptors stem from a human donor in good health.

The chain links TRBV2 to TRBJ1-5; possibly TRBD1 for D (5 bases). The CDR3 is 15 amino acids. Germline V gives CDR1 SNHLY, CDR2 FYNNEI. Trimming took 4 bases from V and 6 from J, leaving 16 bases between them. The CDR3 bases are TGTGCCAGCAGTGTGGTCGGCAGGGTGGGTCAGCCCCAGCATTTT. As protein: CASSVVGRVGQPQHF.

The chain joins TRBV27 to TRBJ2-7; weak D call: TRBD1 (8 bases). CDR3 length: 15 residues. V lost 2 bases to trimming and J lost 4 bases, with 15 bases between them. Germline V gives CDR1 MNHEY, CDR2 SMNVEV (reference sequence). The CDR3 sequence is CASSLKTGGGYEQYF. The CDR3 DNA is TGTGCCAGCAGTTTAAAAACAGGGGGGGGGTACGAGCAGTACTTC.

This clone was observed a handful of times. The chain uses TRBV15 and TRBJ2-7; 10 bases map to TRBD2. The CDR3 has 16 residues. CDR1 is LNHNV and CDR2 is YYDKDF in the germline V gene (reference sequence). With 1 base clipped from V and 5 bases from J, the junction kept 8 bases outside the gene matches. The CDR3 nucleotides are TGTGCCACCAGCAGAGGGCATCTAGCGGGAGTCAACGAGCAGTACTTC. This gives the protein CATSRGHLAGVNEQYF.

The chain carries TRBV30 and TRBJ2-7, with TRBD2 identical over 13 bases. The CDR3 spans 19 residues. Per the germline V gene, CDR1 is GTSNPN and CDR2 is SVGIG (reference sequence). Trimming removed 1 base from V and 4 bases from J; junction bases left unmatched: 16. DNA for the CDR3: TGTGCCTGGAGTGCAAGATGGACTAGCGGGGGCCTACCGAATTACGAGCAGTACTTC. Translating gives CAWSARWTSGGLPNYEQYF. Full variable domain (rest looked up from reference TRBV30 and TRBJ2-7): SQTIHQWPATLVQPVGSPLSLECTVEGTSNPNLYWYRQAAGRGLQLLFYSVGIGQISSEVPQNLSASRPQDRQFILSSKKLLLSDSGFYLCAWSARWTSGGLPNYEQYFGPGTRLTVT.

The V call is TRBV27, the J call TRBJ1-2; D unresolved. The V gene lost 6 bases and the J gene lost 4 bases, with 15 bases spanning the gap. Germline V gives CDR1 MNHEY, CDR2 SMNVEV (reference sequence). The CDR3 extends over 14 amino acids. DNA of the CDR3: TGTGCCAGCAGCGGGATCAGCGCCACCTATGGCTACACCTTC. This encodes CASSGISATYGYTF.

The V gene is TRBV6-4, the J gene TRBJ1-2; D unresolved. Looked up from germline, CDR1 is MRHNA and CDR2 is SNTAGT. CDR3 size: 13 residues. V was pared by 5 bases and J by 1 base, with 8 bases between. CDR3 DNA sequence: TGTGCCAGCAGTCGTGGTGATAACTATGGCTACACCTTC. Protein: CASSRGDNYGYTF.

The chain is built from TRBV5-1 and TRBJ2-5; TRBD2 aligns across 11 bases. The J call may be faulty, since TRBJ2-7 better matches the DNA end. The CDR3 runs to 18 residues. Germline CDR1 SGHRS, CDR2 YFSETQ. The DNA for the CDR3 is TGCGCCAGCAGCTTGGCCGGGCTAGCGGGAGGTCGAGTGGACGAGCAGTACTTC. Translation: CASSLAGLAGGRVDEQYF.

The V and J genes are TRBV18 and TRBJ2-7, with TRBD2 matching 11 bases. Per germline, CDR1 KGHSH and CDR2 LQKENI. V dropped 1 base and J dropped 6; count of bases not matched to a gene: 5. CDR3 length equals 15 residues. The chain's CDR3 is CASSPRNLAGGEQYF. CDR3 sequence (DNA): TGTGCCAGCTCACCACGGAATCTAGCGGGAGGCGAGCAGTACTTC.

The chain recombines TRBV7-2 with TRBJ1-6; no clear D. The CDR3 sequence is 15 residues long. The germline V gene encodes CDR1 SGHTA and CDR2 FQGNSA. The germline V and J ends were trimmed by 2 bases and 10 bases, with 15 bases remaining between them. CDR3 in amino acids: CASSLHPDSGSPLHF. The CDR3 DNA is TGTGCCAGCAGCTTACATCCCGACTCGGGATCACCCCTCCACTTT. Drawing the rest from reference TRBV7-2 and TRBJ1-6, the complete variable domain is GAGVSQSPSNKVTEKGKDVELRCDPISGHTALYWYRQSLGQGLEFLIYFQGNSAPDKSGLPSDRFSAERTGGSVSTLTIQRTQQEDSAVYLCASSLHPDSGSPLHFGNGTRLTVT.

CDR3 protein: CASSSQGLVADTQYF. The CDR3 DNA reads as TGTGCCAGCAGCTCTCAGGGACTAGTCGCAGATACGCAGTATTTT. V is TRBV7-6 and J is TRBJ2-3; 8 nucleotides match TRBD2. This CDR3 comprises 15 residues. With V trimmed by 4 bases and J by 4 bases, 7 bases remained unmatched. The germline V gene has CDR1 SGHVS and CDR2 FNYEAQ.

This clone was seen more than once but under ten times. V is TRBV7-2 and J is TRBJ2-7, with D possibly matching TRBD2 (6 bases). The CDR3 has 14 residues. V lost 0 bases to trimming and J lost 0 bases, with 6 bases between them. CDR1 SGHTA and CDR2 FQGNSA come from the germline V gene. The CDR3 bases are TGTGCCAGCAGCTTAGCGGGGGGCTCCTACGAGCAGTACTTC. Encoded protein: CASSLAGGSYEQYF.

This clone has a handful of counts. This chain uses TRBV30 with TRBJ1-2, with D uncertain. Germline lookup yields CDR1 GTSNPN and CDR2 SVGIG (reference sequence). The CDR3 sequence is 13 residues long. V was clipped by 2 bases and J by 0 bases, with 7 bases between them. CDR3 sequence: CAWSIEANYGYTF. CDR3 DNA: TGTGCCTGGAGTATAGAAGCTAACTATGGCTACACCTTC. Variable domain in full (rest from reference TRBV30 and TRBJ1-2): SQTIHQWPATLVQPVGSPLSLECTVEGTSNPNLYWYRQAAGRGLQLLFYSVGIGQISSEVPQNLSASRPQDRQFILSSKKLLLSDSGFYLCAWSIEANYGYTFGSGTRLTVV.

The V gene is TRBV11-2, the J gene TRBJ1-1, with unresolved D. With 6 bases removed from V and 1 base from J, the gap between germline ends came to 15 bases. CDR1 is SGHAT and CDR2 is FQNNGV in the germline V gene. The CDR3 length is 15 residues. CDR3 amino acids: CASRTLSGKNTEAFF. In nucleotides, the CDR3 is TGTGCCAGCAGGACTCTTTCCGGCAAGAACACTGAAGCTTTCTTT.

The V gene is TRBV14, the J gene TRBJ2-2; 8 bases match TRBD2. V shed 6 bases and J 5 bases; nucleotides not matched to a gene: 5. The CDR3 spans 14 residues. Germline V CDR1 and CDR2: SGHDN, FVKESK. This chain's CDR3 is CASRGLVPTGELFF. CDR3 sequence (DNA): TGTGCCAGCAGGGGACTAGTTCCTACCGGGGAGCTGTTTTTT.

The chain couples TRBV29-1 to TRBJ2-2; D might be TRBD2 (6 bases). This CDR3 region has 14 residues. The germline CDR1 and CDR2 sequences are SQVTM and ANQGSEA. The germline V and J ends were trimmed by 4 bases and 5 bases, with 14 bases remaining between them. CDR3 loop: CSVAQVGGTGELFF. The CDR3 DNA follows: TGCAGCGTTGCACAGGTGGGAGGTACCGGGGAGCTGTTTTTT.

V and J are TRBV5-6 and TRBJ1-2; D possibly corresponds to TRBD1 (6 bases). The CDR3 is 13 residues long. The germline V gene encodes CDR1 SGHDT and CDR2 YYEEEE. With 0 bases removed from V and 8 bases from J, the gap between germline ends came to 11 bases. CDR3: CASSLAGAKGYTF. In DNA, the CDR3 is TGTGCCAGCAGCTTGGCGGGGGCGAAAGGCTACACCTTC.

The rearrangement links TRBV27 to TRBJ2-6; tentative D call: TRBD2 (6 bases). Germline lookup yields CDR1 MNHEY and CDR2 SMNVEV (reference sequence). There are 15 residues in the CDR3. V was clipped by 1 base and J by 2 bases, with 6 bases between them. The CDR3 sequence: CASSLWGAGANVLTF. In DNA, the CDR3 is TGTGCCAGCAGTTTATGGGGGGCTGGGGCCAACGTCCTGACTTTC.

This clone was found a few times. The chain recombines TRBV4-3 with TRBJ2-6; TRBD2 matches 10 bases. The CDR3 runs to 18 residues. With 2 bases clipped from V and 3 bases from J, the junction kept 7 bases outside the gene matches. Per germline, CDR1 LGHNA and CDR2 YSLEER. The CDR3 reads CASSQRSGGAFGANVLTF. DNA of the CDR3: TGCGCCAGCAGCCAACGGAGCGGGGGGGCGTTTGGGGCCAACGTCCTGACTTTC.

The chain couples TRBV4-1 to TRBJ2-3; D gene uncertain. Deletions cut 6 bases from V and 0 bases from J, with 7 bases between. The length of the CDR3 is 13 residues. Looked up from germline, CDR1 is MGHRA and CDR2 is YSYEKL. DNA for the CDR3: TGCGCCAGCAGTCCTGGGAGCACAGATACGCAGTATTTT. Translated: CASSPGSTDTQYF.

V gene TRBV4-2 combines with J gene TRBJ2-1; TRBD2 matches 15 bases. V gave up 0 bases and J gave up 7 bases; unmatched junction bases: 10. Germline V gene sequence: CDR1 LGHNA, CDR2 YNFKEQ. This CDR3 has 19 amino acids. CDR3 bases: TGTGCCAGCAGCCAAGATCGGGAGCGGACTAGCGGGGGGGCAAATGAGCAGTTCTTC. Protein: CASSQDRERTSGGANEQFF.

V usage is TRBV28 and J usage is TRBJ2-7; TRBD2 matches 8 bases. CDR3 size: 16 residues. J lost 7 bases, V lost 5 bases, and 16 bases had no gene match. Germline assignment: CDR1 MDHEN and CDR2 SYDVKM. The DNA for the CDR3 is TGTGCCAGCAGTGCGGGGGTAGCGGGGCCTGTATATGAGCAGTACTTC. Its translation is CASSAGVAGPVYEQYF.

This chain links TRBV5-1 with TRBJ2-2, with 8 positions matching TRBD1. J lost 6 bases, V lost 4 bases, and 11 bases had no gene match. The length of the CDR3 is 16 residues. CDR1 and CDR2 from the germline V gene are SGHRS and YFSETQ. CDR3 loop: CASSITGTGGSGELFF. CDR3 nucleotide sequence: TGCGCCAGCAGCATAACCGGGACAGGAGGCTCCGGGGAGCTGTTTTTT. Using reference TRBV5-1 and TRBJ2-2 for the parts outside the CDR3, the full variable domain is KAGVTQTPRYLIKTRGQQVTLSCSPISGHRSVSWYQQTPGQGLQFLFEYFSETQRNKGNFPGRFSGRQFSNSRSEMNVSTLELGDSALYLCASSITGTGGSGELFFGEGSRLTVL.

The chain has TRBV2 and TRBJ1-1; D not resolved. V lost 4 bases to trimming and J lost 1 base, with 10 bases between them. The CDR3 has 14 amino acids. CDR1 and CDR2 (germline): SNHLY, FYNNEI. In DNA, the CDR3 is TGTGCCAGCAGTGGACAAGTAACGAACACTGAAGCTTTCTTT. It codes for CASSGQVTNTEAFF.

In its sample, this clone was seen a few times. The genes are TRBV27 and TRBJ2-7, with 7 nucleotides matching TRBD2. The CDR3 has 13 residues. Per germline, CDR1 MNHEY and CDR2 SMNVEV (reference sequence). V lost 6 bases, J lost 0 bases, and 2 bases stayed unmatched. CDR3 sequence: CASRRTSSYEQYF. The CDR3 region has the DNA TGTGCCAGCAGGCGGACTAGCTCCTACGAGCAGTACTTC.

Worth noting for this clone: The junction shows a germline mismatch at one end, possibly a read error. J is TRBJ2-5 and V is TRBV7-7, with a weak D call TRBD2 (6 bases). Germline V lookup: CDR1 SSHAT, CDR2 FNYEAQ (reference sequence). CDR3 size: 12 residues. The CDR3 DNA reads as TGTGCTAGCAGCCCACGGGGGGAGACCCAGTACTTC. The encoded protein is CASSPRGETQYF.

The J gene is TRBJ2-1, the V gene TRBV5-8; unclear D gene. Germline assignment: CDR1 SGHTS and CDR2 YDEGEE. The V gene lost 3 bases and the J gene lost 10 bases, with 8 bases spanning the gap. The CDR3 covers 11 residues. DNA of the CDR3: TGTGCCAGCAGCTCCCCCCGGGAGCAGTTCTTC. Amino acid sequence: CASSSPREQFF. Full variable domain (missing parts from reference TRBV5-8 and TRBJ2-1): EAGVTQSPTHLIKTRGQQATLRCSPISGHTSVYWYQQALGLGLQFLLWYDEGEERNRGNFPPRFSGRQFPNYSSELNVNALELEDSALYLCASSSPREQFFGPGTRLTVL.